This TCR beta chain was identified during a study of T cells in tuberculosis. The wider study: T cells were selected with CD1B tetramers loaded with glucose monomycolate. IGRA-negative adolescents, IGRA-positive adolescents with latent tuberculosis and adults with active tuberculosis formed this South African cohort. Whole-study findings and limits: A GMM-specific repertoire classifier reached roughly 87% accuracy, AUROC under 0.95. Smaller alpha distances in active tuberculosis partly reflected shorter CDR3-alpha lengths.

Generated by immunoSEQ multiplex PCR, the TCRdb table keeps only in-frame clones and is missing some. This table holds about 35,000 clones, roughly 90% found once. V gave up 6 bases and J gave up 8 bases; unmatched junction bases: 7. This CDR3 contains 13 residues. Per the germline V gene, CDR1 is SGHRS and CDR2 is YFSETQ. Of note for this clone: Its antigen is not known.

This clonotype originated in a donor aged 5 to 30 with latent tuberculosis or without tuberculosis infection. Some clones in this sample may be carry-over from other donors' samples. The chain recombines TRBV5-1 with TRBJ1-3; 8 bases are shared with TRBD1. Sequenced: PBMCs. The CDR3 spells CASTGQGQDTIYF. In DNA, the CDR3 is TGCGCCAGCACCGGACAGGGTCAGGACACCATATATTTT.